Listed here are 16 T cell receptor beta chains from one sample, sequenced in a study of radiotherapy plus CTLA-4 blockade in lung cancer. The assay was immunoSEQ multiplex PCR, and TCRdb's table has in-frame clones only and misses some. The table lists tens of thousands of clones, about four fifths of them singletons, with more than 3.5% in the top ten. The sample consisted of peripheral blood, taken from a patient treated with radiotherapy plus ipilimumab. The source of these receptors is a human donor with non-small cell lung cancer who had a partial response to radiotherapy plus ipilimumab. Some clones in this sample may be carry-over from other donors' samples.

This chain links TRBV10-1 with TRBJ1-3; D remains unclear. V gave up 8 bases and J gave up 0 bases, with 11 bases separating them. From germline, CDR1 is WNHNN and CDR2 SYGVQD (reference sequence). There are 14 residues in the CDR3. The CDR3 sequence: CASSSGGSGNTIYF. The CDR3, as DNA: TGCGCCAGCTCGTCGGGTGGCTCTGGAAACACCATATATTTT.

V is TRBV18 and J is TRBJ1-2; 7 bases line up with TRBD1. CDR3 length: 13 residues. Germline CDR1 and CDR2: KGHSH and LQKENI. V trimming: 5 bases; J trimming: 6 bases; junction bases outside the gene matches: 6. The CDR3 nucleotides are TGTGCCAGCTCATCGGACAGGAGTAATGGCTACACCTTC. Its translation: CASSSDRSNGYTF.

This clone came up once. The chain carries TRBV10-3 and TRBJ2-7, with 7 nucleotides matching TRBD1. Germline V gene data show CDR1 as ENHRY and CDR2 as SYGVKD. CDR3 length: 14 residues. J was trimmed by 3 bases and V by 1 base; bases with no gene match: 3. CDR3 sequence reads: CAISEFSGGYEQYF. The CDR3 bases are TGTGCCATCAGTGAGTTTTCAGGGGGCTACGAGCAGTACTTC.

This CDR3 reads CASSSDRTQETQYF. The DNA of the CDR3 is TGTGCCAGCAGCTCAGACAGGACACAAGAGACCCAGTACTTC. The V and J genes are TRBV5-4 and TRBJ2-5; tentatively, D is TRBD1 (6 bases). The germline V and J ends were trimmed by 3 bases and 2 bases, with 11 bases remaining between them. The CDR3 covers 14 residues. CDR1 SGHNT and CDR2 YYREEE come from the germline V gene (reference sequence).

This clone was seen a few times. V gene TRBV28 combines with J gene TRBJ1-1; D gene unclear. The CDR3 has 15 amino acids. The V and J ends lost 2 bases and 2 bases respectively, with 12 bases between them. Germline-derived CDR1 and CDR2 are MDHEN and SYDVKM. The CDR3: CASSLPGRINTEAFF. CDR3 nucleotide sequence: TGTGCCAGCAGTTTACCGGGAAGAATAAACACTGAAGCTTTCTTT.

The chain joins TRBV16 to TRBJ2-7; 9 bases fit TRBD1. Germline-derived CDR1 and CDR2 are KGHSY and FQNENV. The CDR3 sequence is 16 residues long. The V and J ends lost 4 bases and 3 bases, in that order; junction bases with no gene match: 10. CDR3 region: CASSLPGTGIGYEQYF. Written as DNA, the CDR3 is TGTGCCAGCAGCCTACCCGGGACAGGGATAGGCTACGAGCAGTACTTC.

This chain links TRBV6-1 with TRBJ1-4; 8 bases match TRBD1. Germline-derived CDR1 and CDR2 are MNHNS and SASEGT. Unmatched junction bases numbered 0, after V lost 6 bases and J lost 0 bases. This CDR3 comprises 14 residues. CDR3 bases: TGTGCCAGCAGGGACAGGGCAACTAATGAAAAACTGTTTTTT. Translated, it gives CASRDRATNEKLFF.

This clone has more than one count but fewer than ten. The chain couples TRBV9 to TRBJ2-1, with 11 bases that match TRBD2. V gave up 4 bases and J gave up 5 bases; unmatched junction bases: 2. Germline V lookup: CDR1 SGDLS, CDR2 YYNGEE. This CDR3 contains 14 residues. The CDR3 is CASSLGLADNEQFF. CDR3 in DNA: TGTGCCAGCAGCTTGGGACTAGCGGACAATGAGCAGTTCTTC.

This clone occurred once. The chain links TRBV4-2 to TRBJ2-7; 12 nucleotides agree with TRBD1. Germline V CDR1 and CDR2: LGHNA, YNFKEQ. The ends lost 5 bases at V and 3 bases at J; junction bases unmatched: 14. The CDR3 loop spans 18 amino acids. As DNA, the CDR3 is TGTGCCAGCAGCGGGGACAGGGGGCGCAGTCGACTTAGCTACGAGCAGTACTTC. It encodes CASSGDRGRSRLSYEQYF.

In DNA, the CDR3 is TGTGCCAGCAGCGACAGGGGGATAAGGGAGCTGTTTTTT. This translates into CASSDRGIRELFF. The gene calls are TRBV7-9 and TRBJ2-2; TRBD1 matches 9 bases. Germline CDR1 and CDR2: SEHNR and FQNEAQ (reference sequence). With 5 bases clipped from V and 9 bases from J, the junction kept 4 bases outside the gene matches. The length of the CDR3 is 13 residues.

CDR3 protein: CASSLMWEGREFF. The CDR3 DNA follows: TGTGCCAGCAGTTTAATGTGGGAGGGCCGGGAGTTCTTC. The J gene is TRBJ2-1, the V gene TRBV28; 7 bases map to TRBD2. Trimming took 2 bases from V and 14 from J; bases not matched to a gene: 9. CDR1 and CDR2 from the germline V gene are MDHEN and SYDVKM. This CDR3 spans 13 amino acids.

This chain joins TRBV7-2 and TRBJ2-7; maybe TRBD2 (5 bases). The V gene's germline CDR1 is SGHTA and CDR2 FQGNSA. This CDR3 contains 14 residues. The V and J ends lost 5 bases and 4 bases respectively, with 15 bases between them. CDR3 nucleotides: TGTGCCAGCAGCCGCGTCCGGGATGCTTACGAGCAGTACTTC. Residues: CASSRVRDAYEQYF. Together with reference TRBV7-2 and TRBJ2-7, the CDR3 gives the full variable domain: GAGVSQSPSNKVTEKGKDVELRCDPISGHTALYWYRQSLGQGLEFLIYFQGNSAPDKSGLPSDRFSAERTGGSVSTLTIQRTQQEDSAVYLCASSRVRDAYEQYFGPGTRLTVT.

The chain joins TRBV11-3 to TRBJ2-5, with D possibly matching TRBD1 (6 bases). V lost 5 bases, J lost 5 bases, and 21 bases lay in between. Germline CDR1 and CDR2: SGHNT and YENEEA. The CDR3 totals 16 residues. The CDR3 loop is CASSRPRTDLRETQYF. CDR3 coding DNA: TGTGCCAGCAGCCGACCCAGGACAGACTTACGGGAGACCCAGTACTTC.

The chain combines TRBV12-2 with TRBJ2-7; the DNA was not compared with TRBD1, the D call given in the table. TRBV12-2 is annotated as a pseudogene. This CDR3 comprises 15 residues. CDR3 protein: CASRLEGVGQGEQYF. CDR3 nucleotide sequence: TGTGCAAGTCGCTTAGAAGGAGTAGGACAGGGCGAGCAGTACTTC.

This clone was picked up many times. V is TRBV4-3 and J is TRBJ1-6, with unresolved D. This CDR3 comprises 14 residues. V was trimmed by 1 base and J by 10 bases, leaving 11 bases between them. Germline lookup yields CDR1 LGHNA and CDR2 YSLEER. This CDR3 reads CASSQAVEESPLHF. CDR3 DNA sequence: TGCGCCAGCAGCCAAGCTGTGGAGGAATCACCCCTCCACTTT.

The gene calls are TRBV7-2 and TRBJ2-5, with 9 bases lining up with TRBD2. Germline CDR1 and CDR2: SGHTA and FQGNSA. The CDR3 spans 16 residues. Trimming cost V 5 bases and J 5 bases; bases outside gene matches: 12. This CDR3 reads CASSPPTSGAAETQYF. Here the CDR3 DNA reads TGTGCCAGCAGCCCGCCGACTAGCGGCGCGGCGGAGACCCAGTACTTC.